The 15 T cell receptor beta chains below all came from one sample that was sequenced in a study of blood T cell repertoires in COVID-19. Clones were read by immunoSEQ multiplex PCR, and TCRdb kept only the in-frame ones, dropping some. The data contain 40,000 to 50,000 clones, 70% to 90% of them seen just once; the ten biggest clones take up 6.2%. Sequencing was performed on peripheral blood. These receptors came from a human donor in a cohort sampled during active COVID-19.

This clone was observed a single time. The chain links TRBV6-2 or TRBV6-3 to TRBJ2-1; D is ambiguous. Germline V gene lookup returns CDR1 MNHEY and CDR2 SVGEGT. CDR3 length: 16 amino acids. Trimming stripped 5 bases from V and 4 bases from J, with 18 bases between. The CDR3 DNA is TGTGCCAGCAGTAATCCTGAGCGTCCTTTTTACAATGAGCAGTTCTTC. Its translation: CASSNPERPFYNEQFF.

The genes are TRBV5-5 and TRBJ1-4; D might be TRBD1 (5 bases). Trimming took 3 bases from V and 4 from J, leaving 19 bases between them. The CDR3 runs 17 residues. Germline V gene lookup returns CDR1 SGHKS and CDR2 YYEKEE (reference sequence). The CDR3 DNA reads TGTGCCAGCAGCTCCGAATGGGCAATCGGGGGTAATGAAAAACTGTTTTTT. Amino acid sequence: CASSSEWAIGGNEKLFF. Full variable domain (missing parts from reference TRBV5-5 and TRBJ1-4): DAGVTQSPTHLIKTRGQQVTLRCSPISGHKSVSWYQQVLGQGPQFIFQYYEKEERGRGNFPDRFSARQFPNYSSELNVNALLLGDSALYLCASSSEWAIGGNEKLFFGSGTQLSVL.

The chain carries TRBV2 and TRBJ2-1, with D tentatively TRBD2 (5 bases). V was cut by 7 bases and J by 10 bases, with 14 bases left in between. The CDR3 sequence is 12 residues long. Germline loops: CDR1 SNHLY, CDR2 FYNNEI. The CDR3 DNA sequence: TGTGCCAGCACTGAGCGGTGGAGGGAGCAGTTCTTC. This sequence encodes CASTERWREQFF.

This chain links TRBV29-1 with TRBJ1-6; D uncertain. CDR1 is SQVTM and CDR2 is ANQGSEA in the germline V gene. Trimming took 6 bases from V and 5 from J, leaving 11 bases between them. The CDR3 covers 13 residues. This CDR3 reads CSVSATNNSPLHF. As DNA, the CDR3 is TGCAGCGTCTCCGCCACAAATAATTCACCCCTCCACTTT. Full variable domain (remainder filled in from reference TRBV29-1 and TRBJ1-6): SAVISQKPSRDICQRGTSLTIQCQVDSQVTMMFWYRQQPGQSLTLIATANQGSEATYESGFVIDKFPISRPNLTFSTLTVSNMSPEDSSIYLCSVSATNNSPLHFGNGTRLTVT.

This clone came up a few times. The chain has TRBV6-5 and TRBJ1-3; TRBD1 is a possible D gene (6 bases). Germline V lookup: CDR1 MNHEY, CDR2 SVGAGI. Trimming pared 0 bases from V and 4 bases from J, leaving 10 bases between. The CDR3 is 15 residues long. CDR3 in DNA: TGTGCCAGCAGTTACTCAAGCAGGGGCGGAAACACCATATATTTT. This translates into CASSYSSRGGNTIYF.

The J gene is TRBJ1-1, the V gene TRBV29-1; the match to TRBD1 covers 8 bases. Looked up from germline, CDR1 is SQVTM and CDR2 is ANQGSEA. The CDR3 runs 13 residues. Trimming at V came to 7 bases and at J to 5 bases, leaving 9 bases not matched to a gene. The CDR3 reads CSGNDRGGTEAFF. CDR3 nucleotides: TGCAGCGGCAATGACAGGGGTGGGACTGAAGCTTTCTTT.

The J gene is TRBJ2-7, the V gene TRBV24-1; D unresolved. Looked up from germline, CDR1 is KGHDR and CDR2 is SFDVKD. This CDR3 contains 12 residues. Trimming shortened V by 4 bases and J by 6 bases, and 9 bases separated the two germline ends. The CDR3 nucleotides read TGTGCCACCAGTGACACTCATGGCGAGCAGTACTTC. It translates to CATSDTHGEQYF.

In its sample, this clone is medium-sized. The CDR3 is CASAGGGLGSNQPQHF. The CDR3 DNA is TGTGCCAGCGCCGGGGGAGGTCTCGGAAGCAATCAGCCCCAGCATTTT. The V and J genes are TRBV7-8 and TRBJ1-5; D may be TRBD1 (5 bases). CDR3 size: 16 residues. Germline assignment: CDR1 SGHVS and CDR2 FQNEAQ. The V end lost 8 bases, the J end lost 1 base, and 18 bases lay between the germline ends.

The chain uses TRBV6-5 and TRBJ2-2; tentative D call: TRBD2 (7 bases). The CDR3 contains 15 residues. Germline lookup yields CDR1 MNHEY and CDR2 SVGAGI. Trimming cost V 8 bases and J 3 bases, with 16 bases left between them. Written as DNA, the CDR3 is TGTGCCAGCGCTAGAGGGGGGGTATACACCGGGGAGCTGTTTTTT. Its translation: CASARGGVYTGELFF.

The rearrangement uses TRBV6-2 or TRBV6-3 and TRBJ2-5; no clear D. Germline assignment: CDR1 MNHEY and CDR2 SVGEGT. The CDR3 is made up of 11 amino acids. V was clipped by 4 bases and J by 7 bases, with 7 bases between them. DNA of the CDR3: TGTGCCAGCAGTTCCCTGGCGACCCAGTACTTC. Translation: CASSSLATQYF.

This chain uses TRBV7-2 with TRBJ2-5; 10 bases fit TRBD2. The CDR3 is 15 amino acids. Germline loops: CDR1 SGHTA, CDR2 FQGNSA. After removal of 3 bases from V and 4 bases from J, the junction contained 5 bases not matched to a gene. The CDR3 DNA sequence: TGTGCCAGCAGCTTTACTAGCGGGGAAGGAGAGACCCAGTACTTC. This codes for CASSFTSGEGETQYF. Full variable domain (missing parts from reference TRBV7-2 and TRBJ2-5): GAGVSQSPSNKVTEKGKDVELRCDPISGHTALYWYRQSLGQGLEFLIYFQGNSAPDKSGLPSDRFSAERTGGSVSTLTIQRTQQEDSAVYLCASSFTSGEGETQYFGPGTRLLVL.

This clone was seen once. At one end, the junction sequence differs from germline, possibly due to a read error. This chain connects TRBV9 to TRBJ2-3; 8 nucleotides line up with TRBD2. The CDR3 sequence is 18 residues long. Germline lookup yields CDR1 SGDLS and CDR2 YYNGEE. CDR3 residues: CASSARWGRGASRDTQYF. CDR3 nucleotides: TGTGCCAGCAGCGCCCGCTGGGGGCGGGGGGCCAGCAGAGATACGCAGTATTTT.

The rearrangement uses TRBV29-1 and TRBJ2-5, with D possibly TRBD2 on 6 matching bases. V was cut by 6 bases and J by 3 bases, with 11 bases left in between. The CDR3 contains 12 residues. Per germline, CDR1 SQVTM and CDR2 ANQGSEA. CDR3 DNA sequence: TGCAGCGTCGTCGGGAGAGAAGAGACCCAGTACTTC. Its translation: CSVVGREETQYF.

The rearrangement links TRBV12-5 to TRBJ2-3; D unresolved. The CDR3 runs to 12 residues. V lost 5 bases and J lost 1, with 4 bases in between. Germline V lookup: CDR1 LGHNT, CDR2 FRNRAP. The chain's CDR3 is CASGTGTDTQYF. The DNA of the CDR3 is TGTGCTAGTGGTACAGGCACAGATACGCAGTATTTT.

The CDR3 protein is CASSLEVLGTGDYTGELFF. The DNA of the CDR3 is TGTGCCAGCAGCTTGGAGGTCCTCGGGACAGGGGACTACACCGGGGAGCTGTTTTTT. V and J are TRBV5-8 and TRBJ2-2; 10 positions agree with TRBD1. This CDR3 is 19 amino acids long. Germline V CDR1 and CDR2: SGHTS, YDEGEE. V was pared by 0 bases and J by 3 bases, with 11 bases of the junction left unmatched.